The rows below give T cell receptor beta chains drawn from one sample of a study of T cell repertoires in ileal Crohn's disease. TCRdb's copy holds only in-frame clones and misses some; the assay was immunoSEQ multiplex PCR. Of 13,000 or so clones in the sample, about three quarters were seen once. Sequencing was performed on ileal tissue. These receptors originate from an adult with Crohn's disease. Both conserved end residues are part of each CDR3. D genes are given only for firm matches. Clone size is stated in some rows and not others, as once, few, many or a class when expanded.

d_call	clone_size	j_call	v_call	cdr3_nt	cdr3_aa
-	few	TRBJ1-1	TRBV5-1	TGCGCCAGCAGGGTAGCTAACACTGAAGCTTTCTTT	CASRVANTEAFF
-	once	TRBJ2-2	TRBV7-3	TGTGCCAGCAGCTCCAGACCGGGACAATGGAACACCGGGGAGCTGTTTTTT	CASSSRPGQWNTGELFF
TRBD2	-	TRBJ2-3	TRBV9	TGTGCCAGCAGCGCCACAGTTTTAGCGGGGTCAGATACGCAGTATTTT	CASSATVLAGSDTQYF
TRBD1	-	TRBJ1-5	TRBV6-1	TGTGCCAGCAGTGGTTTCCGGACAGGGGGCATTTTGAGCAATCAGCCCCAGCATTTT	CASSGFRTGGILSNQPQHF
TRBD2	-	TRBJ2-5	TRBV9	TGTGCCAGCAACGTCGGGACTAGCGGGCTACAAGAGACCCAGTACTTC	CASNVGTSGLQETQYF
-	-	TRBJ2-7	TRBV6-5	TGTGCCAGCAGTTCGGGACACAGGTACGAGCAGTACTTC	CASSSGHRYEQYF
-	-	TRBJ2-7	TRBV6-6	TGTGCCGCCCAAGGAGGGCGACCGTCCTACGAGCAGTACTTC	CAAQGGRPSYEQYF
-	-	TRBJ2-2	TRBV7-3	TGTGCCAGCAGCTTAAAGACAGTTCAAAAGAACACCGGGGAGCTGTTTTTT	CASSLKTVQKNTGELFF
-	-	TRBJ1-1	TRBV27	TGTGCCAGCAGTTTTATCCCATCCTATAGGACAGTTAACACTGAAGCTTTCTTT	CASSFIPSYRTVNTEAFF
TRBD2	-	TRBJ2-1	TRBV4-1	TGCGCCAGCAGCCCGGGACTAGCGGGCTACAATGAGCAGTTCTTC	CASSPGLAGYNEQFF
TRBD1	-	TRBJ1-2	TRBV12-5	TGTGCTAGTGGTTTGGGACAGGGGTCTGGCTACACCTTC	CASGLGQGSGYTF
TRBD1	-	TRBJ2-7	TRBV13	TGTGCCAGCAGCTTAGAGGGACAGTCCTACGAGCAGTACTTC	CASSLEGQSYEQYF
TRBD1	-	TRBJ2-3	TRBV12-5	TGTGCTAGTGGTTTGGTTTCGGGACAGGGGTCAGATACGCAGTATTTT	CASGLVSGQGSDTQYF
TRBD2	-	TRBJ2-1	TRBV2	TGTGCCGTGCGGGGGGGCCTCTACAATGAGCAGTTCTTC	CAVRGGLYNEQFF
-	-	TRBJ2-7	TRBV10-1	TGCGCCAGCATGGAAAGAGGCTACGAGCAGTACTTC	CASMERGYEQYF
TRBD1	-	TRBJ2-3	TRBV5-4	TGTGCCAGCAGCACCGGGACAGGGTTAGATACGCAGTATTTT	CASSTGTGLDTQYF
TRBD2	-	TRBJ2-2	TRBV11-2	TGTGCCAGCAGCCGAAACGGGCGGGAGGCGACCGGGGAGCTGTTTTTT	CASSRNGREATGELFF
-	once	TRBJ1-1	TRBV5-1	TGCGCCAGCAGCTTACTGGGCCGAAAAAGGACAGAGAACACTGAAGCTTTCTTT	CASSLLGRKRTENTEAFF
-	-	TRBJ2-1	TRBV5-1	TGCGCCAGCAGCCATGAAACAGGTACCCCCTACAATGAGCAGTTCTTC	CASSHETGTPYNEQFF
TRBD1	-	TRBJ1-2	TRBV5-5	TGTGCCAGCAGCCGTACTCCCGGGACAGGGGGCGACTATGGCTACACCTTC	CASSRTPGTGGDYGYTF
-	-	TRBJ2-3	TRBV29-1	TGCAGCGTTGCCGCTGGGGGGTATGGGACAGATACGCAGTATTTT	CSVAAGGYGTDTQYF
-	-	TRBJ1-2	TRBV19	TGTGCCAGTAGTATTGGAGGGGTCGGTAACTATGGCTACACCTTC	CASSIGGVGNYGYTF
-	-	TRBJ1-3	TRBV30	TGTGCCTGGAGTGTACGAAGGGGGAACACCATATATTTT	CAWSVRRGNTIYF
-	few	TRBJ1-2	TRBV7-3	TGTGCCAGCAGCTTAGGGGTAGGCGGGGCTTATGGCTACACCTTC	CASSLGVGGAYGYTF
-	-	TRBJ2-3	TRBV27	TGTGCCAGCAGCCCTGGGGGGGGCCGGGAAATAATATCCTCGGTGGGTGATACGCAGTATTTT	CASSPGGGREIISSVGDTQYF
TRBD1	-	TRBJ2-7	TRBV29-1	TGCAGCGTTGGAGGACAGGGCGTGGGCCTCGGCGAGCAGTACTTC	CSVGGQGVGLGEQYF
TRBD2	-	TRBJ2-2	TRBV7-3	TGTGCCAGCAGCTTAAGGCTAGCGGGGGGGAACACCGGGGAGCTGTTTTTT	CASSLRLAGGNTGELFF
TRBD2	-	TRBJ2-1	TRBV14	TGTGCCAGCAGCCAAGTGGTCAGCGGGAGTAAGTTCTTC	CASSQVVSGSKFF
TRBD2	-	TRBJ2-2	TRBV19	TGTGCCAGTAGTATGGGCGGGAGCGACACCGGGGAGCTGTTTTTT	CASSMGGSDTGELFF
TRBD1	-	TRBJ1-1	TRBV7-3	TGTGCCAGCAGCTTATCACCCGGGACAGCGAACACTGAAGCTTTCTTT	CASSLSPGTANTEAFF
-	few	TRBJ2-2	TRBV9	TGTGCCAGCAGCCACCAGGGTCCCGGGGAGCTGTTTTTT	CASSHQGPGELFF
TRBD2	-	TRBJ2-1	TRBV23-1	TGCGCCAGCAGTCAACGTATCAAGCGGGGTTGGCGTGAGCAGTTCTTC	CASSQRIKRGWREQFF
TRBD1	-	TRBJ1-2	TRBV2	TGTGCCAGTATCCGGGACAGGCTGCCCACGGGCTATGGCTACACCTTC	CASIRDRLPTGYGYTF
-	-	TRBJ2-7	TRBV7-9	TGTGCCAGCAGCTCAAACAGGGTGGGTGAGCAGTACTTC	CASSSNRVGEQYF
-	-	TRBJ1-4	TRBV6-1	TGTGCCAGCAGTGAATTCCGGGAAAAACTGTTTTTT	CASSEFREKLFF
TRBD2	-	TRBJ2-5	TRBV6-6	TGTGCCAGCAGTAAACCGGGCCAAGCGGGGCAAGAGACCCAGTACTTC	CASSKPGQAGQETQYF
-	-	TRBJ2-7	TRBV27	TGTGCCAGCAGTCCCGGGGATTTCTACGAGCAGTACTTC	CASSPGDFYEQYF
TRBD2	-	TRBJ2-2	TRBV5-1	TGCGCCAGCAAAACTAGCGGGGGCCGGGGCACCGGGGAGCTGTTTTTT	CASKTSGGRGTGELFF
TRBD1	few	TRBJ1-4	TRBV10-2	TGCGCCAGCAGTCACCGGGACAGCCCTTTTGAAAAACTGTTTTTT	CASSHRDSPFEKLFF
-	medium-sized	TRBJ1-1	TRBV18	TGTGCCAGCTCACCCAGGGAGGGGATCGGGAACACTGAAGCTTTCTTT	CASSPREGIGNTEAFF
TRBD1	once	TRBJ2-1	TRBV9	TGTGCCAGCAGCGAGGGGACAGGCTTCAGGGGTAGGAATGAGCAGTTCTTC	CASSEGTGFRGRNEQFF
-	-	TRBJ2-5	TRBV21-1	TGTGCCAGCAGCAGGGCAGGGTGGAGCGAAGAGACCCAGTACTTC	CASSRAGWSEETQYF
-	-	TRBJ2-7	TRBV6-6	TGTGCCAGCAGTTACTCGTTTATTGACTCTAACTACGAGCAGTACTTC	CASSYSFIDSNYEQYF
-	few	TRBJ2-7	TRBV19	TGTGCCAGTACAGGGATTCGCGACGGCGAGCAGTACTTC	CASTGIRDGEQYF
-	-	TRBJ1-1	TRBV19	TGTGCCAGTAGTCGACAGGAGTGGAACACTGAAGCTTTCTTT	CASSRQEWNTEAFF
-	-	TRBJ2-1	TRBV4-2	TGTGCCAGCAGCCAAGATAGGAGGGGGGGATACAATGAGCAGTTCTTC	CASSQDRRGGYNEQFF
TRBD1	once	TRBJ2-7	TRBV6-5	TGTGCCAGCAGTAGGGACAGGTTATCCTACGAGCAGTACTTC	CASSRDRLSYEQYF
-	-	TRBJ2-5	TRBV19	TGTGCCAGTAGTATTGTGGAGAAGGAGACCCAGTACTTC	CASSIVEKETQYF
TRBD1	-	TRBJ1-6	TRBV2	TGTGCCAGCAGGGGACAGGGGGCGCTTAATTCACCCCTCCACTTT	CASRGQGALNSPLHF
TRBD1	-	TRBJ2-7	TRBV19	TGTGCCAGTAGTCGGGACAGAACGTACGAGCAGTACTTC	CASSRDRTYEQYF
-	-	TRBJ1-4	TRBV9	TGTGCCAGCAGCGTAGTCCCGGGTCCAAATGAAAAACTGTTTTTT	CASSVVPGPNEKLFF
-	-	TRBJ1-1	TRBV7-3	TGTGCCAGCAGCTTAAGAGCGAACACTGAAGCTTTCTTT	CASSLRANTEAFF
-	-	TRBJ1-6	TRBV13	TGTGCCAGCAGCTTATGGTCAGGGGTTTATTCACCCCTCCACTTT	CASSLWSGVYSPLHF
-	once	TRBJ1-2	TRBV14	TGTGCCAGCAGCCGCGGGTCGGGTGGCTACACCTTC	CASSRGSGGYTF
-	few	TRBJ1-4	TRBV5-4	TGTGCCAGCAGCTCAGACAGGTTGAATGAAAAACTGTTTTTT	CASSSDRLNEKLFF